This TCR beta chain was sequenced in a study of T cell repertoires in cytomegalovirus infection. Study as a whole: Public TCR beta signature analysis indicated the presence of both CMV infection and matching HLA type.

Findings and limits, study-wide: Summed public TCR beta family frequency identified CMV carriers bearing the relevant HLA. HLA-C-restricted CMV clonotypes gave the most frequent clonotype in two of eight donors.

This clonotype was detected ten times or more. Its antigen is currently unknown. CDR3 length: 13 residues. V lost 3 bases, J lost 4 bases, and 8 bases lay in between. CDR1 is MNHEY and CDR2 is SMNVEV in the germline V gene (reference sequence). Each CDR3 protein gets one entry after TCRdb re-called the reads with MiXCR. Among approximately 71,000 distinct CDR3 sequences listed, approximately 3.6% were seen once. The rearrangement uses TRBV27 and TRBJ2-3; possible D gene TRBD1, 6 bases. This clonotype was sampled from a human donor in good health (CMV status not recorded). Some clones in this sample may be carry-over from other donors' samples. The sequenced material came from PBMCs. The CDR3 region is CASSFGQPDTQYF. In nucleotides, the CDR3 is TGTGCCAGCAGTTTCGGACAGCCAGATACGCAGTATTTT.